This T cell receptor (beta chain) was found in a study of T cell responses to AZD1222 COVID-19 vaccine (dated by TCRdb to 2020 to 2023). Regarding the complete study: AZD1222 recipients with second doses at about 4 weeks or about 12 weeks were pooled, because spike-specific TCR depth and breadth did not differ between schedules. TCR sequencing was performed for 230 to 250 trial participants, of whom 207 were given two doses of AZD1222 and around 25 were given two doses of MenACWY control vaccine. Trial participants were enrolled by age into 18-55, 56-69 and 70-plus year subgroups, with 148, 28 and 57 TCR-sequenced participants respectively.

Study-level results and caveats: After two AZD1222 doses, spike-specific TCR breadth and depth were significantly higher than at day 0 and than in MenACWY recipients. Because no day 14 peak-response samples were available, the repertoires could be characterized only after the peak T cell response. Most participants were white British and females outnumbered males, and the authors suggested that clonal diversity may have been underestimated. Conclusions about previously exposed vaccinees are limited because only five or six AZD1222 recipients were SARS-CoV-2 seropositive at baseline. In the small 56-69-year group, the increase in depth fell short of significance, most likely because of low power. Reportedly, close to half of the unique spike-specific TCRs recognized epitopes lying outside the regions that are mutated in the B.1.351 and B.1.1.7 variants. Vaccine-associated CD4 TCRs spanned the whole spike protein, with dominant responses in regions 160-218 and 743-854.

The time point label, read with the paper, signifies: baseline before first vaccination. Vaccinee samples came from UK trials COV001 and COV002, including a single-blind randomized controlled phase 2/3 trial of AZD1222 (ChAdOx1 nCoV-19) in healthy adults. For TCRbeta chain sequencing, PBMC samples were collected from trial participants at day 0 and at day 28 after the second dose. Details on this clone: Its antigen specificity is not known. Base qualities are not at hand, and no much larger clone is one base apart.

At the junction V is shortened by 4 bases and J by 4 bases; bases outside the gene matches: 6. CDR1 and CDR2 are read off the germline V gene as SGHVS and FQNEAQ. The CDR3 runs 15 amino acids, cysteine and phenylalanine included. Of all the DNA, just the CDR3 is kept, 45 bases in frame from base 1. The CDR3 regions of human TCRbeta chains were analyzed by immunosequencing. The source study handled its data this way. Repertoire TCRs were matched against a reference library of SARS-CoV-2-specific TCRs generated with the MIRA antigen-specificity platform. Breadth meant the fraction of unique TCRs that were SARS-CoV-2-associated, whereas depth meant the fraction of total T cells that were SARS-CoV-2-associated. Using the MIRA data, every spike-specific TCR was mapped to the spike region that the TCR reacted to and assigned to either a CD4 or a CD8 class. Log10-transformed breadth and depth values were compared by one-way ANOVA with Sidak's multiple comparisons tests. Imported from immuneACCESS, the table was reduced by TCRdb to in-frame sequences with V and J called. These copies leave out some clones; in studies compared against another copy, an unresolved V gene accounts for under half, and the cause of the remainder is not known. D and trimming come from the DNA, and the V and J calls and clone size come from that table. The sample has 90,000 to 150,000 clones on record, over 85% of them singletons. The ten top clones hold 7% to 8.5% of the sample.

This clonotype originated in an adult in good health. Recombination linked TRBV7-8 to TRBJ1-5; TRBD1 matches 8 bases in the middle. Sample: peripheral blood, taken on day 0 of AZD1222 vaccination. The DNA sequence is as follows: TGTGCCAGCAGCTATGGACAGGGAGCGAATCAGCCCCAGCATTTT. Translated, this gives CASSYGQGANQPQHF.